These 7 T cell receptor beta chains were all obtained from the same sample, sequenced in a study of cytomegalovirus exposure and HLA in healthy donors. Use of 60 Vbeta and 13 Jbeta primers characterized the PCR. Generated by immunoSEQ multiplex PCR, the TCRdb table keeps only in-frame clones and is missing some. This table has around 100,000 clones, 79% appearing once. The sequenced sample was PBMCs. The receptors originated from a woman younger than 30 in good health and CMV-seropositive.

This clone was detected once. This chain uses TRBV5-1 with TRBJ1-2; 7 bases are shared with TRBD1. The CDR3 runs to 13 residues. CDR1 is SGHRS and CDR2 is YFSETQ in the germline V gene. Trimming took 4 bases from V and 2 from J; bases not matched to a gene: 2. The CDR3 here is CASSPGQNYGYTF. Written as DNA, the CDR3 is TGCGCCAGCAGCCCGGGACAGAACTATGGCTACACCTTC.

This chain links TRBV4-1 with TRBJ2-7; 9 bases fit TRBD2. The CDR3 runs to 16 residues. The junction had 5 bases not matched to a gene; V was cut back by 1 base and J by 1 base. From germline, CDR1 is MGHRA and CDR2 YSYEKL. CDR3 nucleotides: TGCGCCAGCAGCCAAGGAAGCCTAGCGGGGTCCTACGAGCAGTACTTC. Protein: CASSQGSLAGSYEQYF.

The chain recombines TRBV2 with TRBJ2-1; D is possibly TRBD2 (6 bases). Germline CDR1 is SNHLY and CDR2 is FYNNEI. The CDR3 loop spans 12 amino acids. V was cut by 7 bases and J by 7 bases, with 11 bases left in between. CDR3 sequence: CASTLGGNEQFF. CDR3 DNA: TGTGCCAGCACCTTGGGGGGAAATGAGCAGTTCTTC.

This clone was seen just once. The chain is built from TRBV7-3 and TRBJ2-7; 9 bases match TRBD2. Unmatched junction bases numbered 8, after V lost 5 bases and J lost 3 bases. Germline-derived CDR1 and CDR2 are SGHTA and FQGTGA. The CDR3 extends over 15 amino acids. CDR3 DNA sequence: TGTGCCAGCAGCCCCGGACTAGCGTACGACTACGAGCAGTACTTC. Its translation is CASSPGLAYDYEQYF. The variable domain in full, with the rest retrieved from reference TRBV7-3 and TRBJ2-7, is GAGVSQTPSNKVTEKGKYVELRCDPISGHTALYWYRQSLGQGPEFLIYFQGTGAADDSGLPNDRFFAVRPEGSVSTLKIQRTERGDSAVYLCASSPGLAYDYEQYFGPGTRLTVT.

The V gene is TRBV10-3, the J gene TRBJ1-1; D gene ambiguous. Deletions cut 6 bases from V and 3 bases from J, with 11 bases between. The CDR3 length is 13 residues. The germline CDR1 and CDR2 sequences are ENHRY and SYGVKD. CDR3 DNA: TGTGCCATCAGCCCGATCGGGGACACTGAAGCTTTCTTT. The encoded protein is CAISPIGDTEAFF.

The CDR3 DNA follows: TGTGCCAGCAGTGAGATGGGACTAGCGTTGACCCAGTACTTC. It translates to CASSEMGLALTQYF. The rearrangement links TRBV2 to TRBJ2-5, with 10 positions matching TRBD2. Germline V lookup: CDR1 SNHLY, CDR2 FYNNEI. CDR3 length equals 14 residues. Losses at the gene ends were 3 bases for V and 7 bases for J; bases not matched to a gene: 5.

In this sample, this clone turned up once. The chain carries TRBV5-1 and TRBJ2-1; D is uncertain. The ends were cut back, 0 bases at V and 4 bases at J, with 20 bases in the middle. This CDR3 spans 18 amino acids. The germline V gene has CDR1 SGHRS and CDR2 YFSETQ. CDR3 region: CASSLGRIATVAYNEQFF. CDR3 in DNA: TGCGCCAGCAGCTTGGGTAGGATAGCAACCGTCGCTTACAATGAGCAGTTCTTC.